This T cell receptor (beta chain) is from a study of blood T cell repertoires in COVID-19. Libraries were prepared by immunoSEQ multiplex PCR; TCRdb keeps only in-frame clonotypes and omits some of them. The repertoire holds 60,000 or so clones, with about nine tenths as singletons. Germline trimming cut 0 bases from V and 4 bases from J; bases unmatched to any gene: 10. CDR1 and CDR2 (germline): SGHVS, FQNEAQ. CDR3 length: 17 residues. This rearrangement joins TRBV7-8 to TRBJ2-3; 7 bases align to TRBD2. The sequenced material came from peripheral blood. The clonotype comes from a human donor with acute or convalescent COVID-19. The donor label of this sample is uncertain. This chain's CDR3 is CASSLAAGGTISDTQYF. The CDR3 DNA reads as TGTGCCAGCAGCTTAGCAGCCGGGGGGACTATCTCAGATACGCAGTATTTT.